A selection of T cell receptor beta chains follows, all from one sample in a study of Ad26.COV2.S vaccination and SARS-CoV-2 variants. The repertoire was sequenced with immunoSEQ multiplex PCR; TCRdb's copy has only in-frame clones and lacks some. Among around 450,000 clones listed, about 93% were seen once. The sample was peripheral blood, taken in a trial of Ad26.COV2.S vaccine versus placebo. The receptor source for this set is a person aged 18-60 years who received the Ad26.COV2.S COVID-19 vaccine or a placebo. CDR3s include the opening cysteine and the closing phenylalanine or tryptophan. D genes are given only for firm matches. Clone size appears in some rows only: once, few, many, or a class for an expanded clone.

v_call	clone_size	d_call	j_call	cdr3_aa	cdr3_nt
TRBV10-2	once	TRBD2	TRBJ2-1	CATAGLIAFF	TGCGCCACCGCGGGACTAATTGCGTTCTTC
TRBV20-1	NA	TRBD1	TRBJ1-1	CSASSGQVNTEAFF	TGCAGTGCTAGTTCTGGACAGGTGAACACTGAAGCTTTCTTT
TRBV14	NA	NA	TRBJ1-2	CASSQLDESYGYTF	TGTGCCAGCAGCCAACTAGATGAATCCTATGGCTACACCTTC
TRBV4-1	NA	TRBD1	TRBJ2-5	CASSQDLIQGAWETQYF	TGCGCCAGCAGCCAAGATCTGATACAGGGGGCCTGGGAGACCCAGTACTTC
TRBV7-2	NA	TRBD1	TRBJ2-7	CASSPTGLGEQYF	TGTGCCAGCAGCCCGACAGGGCTGGGAGAGCAGTACTTC
TRBV7-2	NA	NA	TRBJ2-7	CASSLGGTGRRGEQYF	TGTGCCAGCAGCTTAGGGGGAACGGGACGACGGGGCGAGCAGTACTTC
TRBV15	NA	NA	TRBJ2-2	CATSRDKELTGTGELFF	TGTGCCACCAGCAGAGATAAGGAGTTAACGGGCACCGGGGAGCTGTTTTTT
TRBV2	NA	TRBD2	TRBJ2-1	CASSENIAGNEQFF	TGTGCCAGCAGTGAAAACATAGCGGGGAACGAGCAGTTCTTC
TRBV6-2/TRBV6-3	NA	NA	TRBJ2-1	CASSYSRVSGLYNEQFF	TGTGCCAGCAGTTACTCGAGGGTGAGCGGTCTCTACAATGAGCAGTTCTTC
TRBV5-1	NA	NA	TRBJ2-5	CASSLDTREAQYF	TGCGCCAGCAGCTTGGATACAAGAGAGGCCCAGTACTTC
TRBV7-9	NA	NA	TRBJ2-7	CASSPVPSYEQYF	TGTGCCAGCAGTCCGGTACCATCCTACGAGCAGTACTTC
TRBV10-3	NA	TRBD1	TRBJ1-1	CAISDWNRGNTEAFF	TGTGCCATCAGTGATTGGAACAGGGGGAACACTGAAGCTTTCTTT
TRBV10-3	NA	TRBD1	TRBJ1-2	CAAYSPGQRNYGYTF	TGTGCCGCCTACTCCCCGGGACAGAGGAACTATGGCTACACCTTC
TRBV19	NA	NA	TRBJ1-5	CASSIPAGNQPQHF	TGTGCCAGTAGTATCCCCGCAGGCAATCAGCCCCAGCATTTT
TRBV10-3	NA	TRBD1	TRBJ2-1	CAINRGPNNEQFF	TGTGCCATAAACAGGGGCCCTAACAATGAGCAGTTCTTC
TRBV20-1	NA	NA	TRBJ1-2	CSVTGLYGYTF	TGCAGTGTTACGGGGTTATATGGCTACACCTTC
TRBV11-2	once	TRBD2	TRBJ2-3	CASSLVTSGSGSDTQYF	TGTGCCAGCAGCTTAGTCACTAGCGGGAGTGGGTCAGATACGCAGTATTTT
TRBV27	NA	TRBD2	TRBJ2-4	CASSAGLAGVVKNIQYF	TGTGCCAGCAGTGCGGGACTAGCGGGAGTGGTCAAAAACATTCAGTACTTC
TRBV3-1/TRBV3-2	once	NA	TRBJ2-5	CASSHSRSVETQYF	TGTGCCAGCAGCCATAGCCGTAGCGTTGAGACCCAGTACTTC
TRBV27	NA	TRBD2	TRBJ2-3	CASSLSPSGRTDTQYF	TGTGCCAGCAGTTTATCGCCCAGCGGGAGAACAGATACGCAGTATTTT
TRBV11-2	NA	NA	TRBJ1-3	CASSTLSGNTIYF	TGTGCCAGCAGCACCCTCTCTGGAAACACCATATATTTT
TRBV2	NA	TRBD1	TRBJ2-7	CASSEIGQGAGEQYF	TGTGCCAGCAGTGAAATAGGACAGGGGGCAGGAGAGCAGTACTTC
TRBV7-2	NA	NA	TRBJ1-5	CASSPGALRGQPQHF	TGTGCCAGCAGCCCGGGGGCCCTTCGGGGGCAGCCCCAGCATTTT
TRBV6-5	NA	NA	TRBJ2-2	CASRIWGEPPGELFF	TGTGCCAGCAGAATTTGGGGCGAGCCACCCGGGGAGCTGTTTTTT
TRBV28	NA	NA	TRBJ1-3	CASSFSGNTIYF	TGTGCCAGCAGTTTTTCGGGAAACACCATATATTTT
TRBV7-2	NA	TRBD2	TRBJ2-7	CASSFSGRRNEQYF	TGTGCCAGCAGCTTTAGCGGGAGGCGGAACGAGCAGTACTTC
TRBV6-5	NA	NA	TRBJ2-7	CASSSTSYEQYF	TGTGCCAGCAGTTCTACTTCCTACGAGCAGTACTTC
TRBV19	NA	TRBD2	TRBJ2-1	CASSILRASGSRDEQFF	TGTGCCAGTAGTATTCTCAGGGCTAGCGGGAGTAGGGATGAGCAGTTCTTC
TRBV5-1	NA	NA	TRBJ2-1	CASSSGSSAYNEQFF	TGCGCCAGCAGCTCGGGGTCTAGCGCATACAATGAGCAGTTCTTC
TRBV18	NA	NA	TRBJ2-5	CASSPPTSVGETQYF	TGTGCCAGCTCACCCCCGACTAGTGTCGGAGAGACCCAGTACTTC
TRBV7-9	NA	TRBD2	TRBJ2-3	CASSSSRGLAGGTDTQYF	TGTGCCAGCAGCTCCTCGCGAGGCCTAGCGGGAGGCACAGATACGCAGTATTTT
TRBV30	NA	NA	TRBJ1-1	CAWSLWGGPMNTEAFF	TGTGCCTGGAGTCTCTGGGGAGGGCCCATGAACACTGAAGCTTTCTTT
TRBV11-2	NA	TRBD2	TRBJ2-5	CASSSGLAAETQYF	TGTGCCAGCAGCTCGGGACTAGCGGCGGAGACCCAGTACTTC
TRBV19	NA	TRBD2	TRBJ2-1	CASSIGGLAGRNEQFF	TGTGCCAGTAGTATAGGAGGGCTAGCGGGACGAAATGAGCAGTTCTTC
TRBV5-4	NA	TRBD1	TRBJ2-7	CASSFGTGGYEQYF	TGTGCCAGCAGCTTCGGGACAGGGGGATACGAGCAGTACTTC
TRBV7-9	NA	TRBD2	TRBJ2-3	CASSPPGLALTDTQYF	TGTGCCAGCAGCCCGCCGGGACTAGCGCTCACAGATACGCAGTATTTT
TRBV6-6	NA	NA	TRBJ1-2	CASRNRTLGGYTF	TGTGCCAGCAGGAATAGGACCCTGGGTGGCTACACCTTC
TRBV7-9	NA	TRBD2	TRBJ2-5	CASSSLAGGQETQYF	TGTGCCAGCAGCTCCCTAGCGGGAGGGCAAGAGACCCAGTACTTC
TRBV27	NA	NA	TRBJ1-1	CASSWTQENTEAFF	TGTGCCAGCAGTTGGACACAAGAAAACACTGAAGCTTTCTTT
TRBV12-5	once	NA	TRBJ2-1	CASGPALGSYNEQFF	TGTGCTAGTGGCCCAGCGCTAGGTTCCTACAATGAGCAGTTCTTC
TRBV7-2	NA	TRBD2	TRBJ2-7	CASSLPGTSGRGTYEQYF	TGTGCCAGCAGCCTTCCCGGGACTAGCGGGAGGGGTACCTACGAGCAGTACTTC
TRBV19	NA	TRBD2	TRBJ2-3	CASSMAGGDTQYF	TGTGCCAGTAGTATGGCGGGAGGGGATACGCAGTATTTT
TRBV19	NA	NA	TRBJ1-3	CASIKGGSGNTIYF	TGTGCCAGTATTAAGGGGGGCTCTGGAAACACCATATATTTT
TRBV6-5	few	TRBD1	TRBJ1-3	CASIGTGLLRNTIYF	TGTGCCAGCATCGGGACAGGGCTTTTAAGAAACACCATATATTTT
TRBV7-9	NA	TRBD2	TRBJ2-1	CASSIRGTSGSYNEQFF	TGTGCCAGCAGCATCCGGGGGACTAGCGGTTCCTACAATGAGCAGTTCTTC